These 27 T cell receptor beta chains were sequenced from one sample in a study of shared clonotypes between healthy human individuals. Clones were sequenced by immunoSEQ multiplex PCR, and TCRdb holds only the in-frame ones, with some missing. The table has fewer than 1.8 million clones, approximately 98.5% seen once. Sequencing was carried out using naive CD4+ T cells sorted from blood. Stated subset: CD45RA+ positively selected. All receptors come from a man aged 25 to 40 in good health.

The genes are TRBV5-1 and TRBJ2-5; TRBD2 is a possible D gene (6 bases). CDR1 SGHRS and CDR2 YFSETQ come from the germline V gene. There are 16 residues in the CDR3. The V gene lost 0 bases and the J gene lost 4 bases, with 16 bases spanning the gap. Here the CDR3 reads CASSLASTAGRETQYF. CDR3 in DNA: TGCGCCAGCAGCTTGGCGTCGACAGCCGGGAGAGAGACCCAGTACTTC.

V usage is TRBV9 and J usage is TRBJ1-5; 8 bases match TRBD1. Germline assignment: CDR1 SGDLS and CDR2 YYNGEE. CDR3 length equals 14 residues. The junction had 3 bases not matched to a gene; V was cut back by 4 bases and J by 3 bases. CDR3 region: CASSRTGNNQPQHF. CDR3 nucleotide sequence: TGTGCCAGCAGCAGGACAGGGAACAATCAGCCCCAGCATTTT.

V gene TRBV30 combines with J gene TRBJ1-1; the D gene is possibly TRBD1 (6 bases). V shed 2 bases and J shed 3 bases, with 10 bases lying between them. This CDR3 comprises 13 residues. Germline assignment: CDR1 GTSNPN and CDR2 SVGIG (reference sequence). CDR3 in amino acids: CAWSHREDTEAFF. As DNA, the CDR3 is TGTGCCTGGAGTCACAGGGAAGACACTGAAGCTTTCTTT. The full variable domain, in which reference TRBV30 and TRBJ1-1 provide the parts outside the CDR3, is SQTIHQWPATLVQPVGSPLSLECTVEGTSNPNLYWYRQAAGRGLQLLFYSVGIGQISSEVPQNLSASRPQDRQFILSSKKLLLSDSGFYLCAWSHREDTEAFFGQGTRLTVV.

This chain joins TRBV5-5 and TRBJ2-4; maybe TRBD1 (6 bases). The CDR3 spans 17 residues. The V gene lost 2 bases and the J gene lost 0 bases, with 15 bases spanning the gap. Germline lookup yields CDR1 SGHKS and CDR2 YYEKEE (reference sequence). CDR3 sequence reads: CASSLGTGILAKNIQYF. As DNA, the CDR3 is TGTGCCAGCAGCTTAGGAACAGGGATACTAGCCAAAAACATTCAGTACTTC.

The genes are TRBV30 and TRBJ2-1; D is unresolved. Germline CDR1 reads GTSNPN; CDR2 reads SVGIG (reference sequence). The CDR3 totals 12 residues. Trimming took 4 bases from V and 5 from J, leaving 9 bases between them. The CDR3 region is CAWTRTDNEQFF. DNA for the CDR3: TGTGCCTGGACTCGGACCGACAATGAGCAGTTCTTC.

This clone has only one observation. CDR3 in DNA: TGTGCCAGCAGATGGACAGGGGTTAACACAGATACGCAGTATTTT. It translates to CASRWTGVNTDTQYF. J is TRBJ2-3 and V is TRBV2, with TRBD1 matching 9 bases. V lost 6 bases and J lost 2; bases outside the gene matches: 6. Germline loops: CDR1 SNHLY, CDR2 FYNNEI. This CDR3 has 15 amino acids.

This rearrangement joins TRBV6-6 to TRBJ2-7, with D maybe TRBD1 (6 bases). Germline V gives CDR1 MNHNY, CDR2 SVGAGI (reference sequence). This CDR3 is 13 amino acids long. Written as DNA, the CDR3 is TGTGCAACTGGGCAGGGGATAACCTACGAGCAGTACTTC. Protein sequence: CATGQGITYEQYF.

J is TRBJ1-5 and V is TRBV5-1; D unresolved. Germline assignment: CDR1 SGHRS and CDR2 YFSETQ. V was pared by 4 bases and J by 1 base, with 12 bases between. The CDR3 totals 15 residues. The CDR3 loop is CASSPGAGSNQPQHF. CDR3 DNA: TGCGCCAGCAGCCCGGGAGCGGGGAGCAATCAGCCCCAGCATTTT.

The chain recombines TRBV11-3 with TRBJ2-2, with TRBD1 matching 9 bases. The CDR3 runs 14 residues. In germline, CDR1 is SGHNT, CDR2 YENEEA. The ends lost 5 bases at V and 5 bases at J; junction bases unmatched: 3. This CDR3 is CASSPGTGTGELFF. DNA of the CDR3: TGTGCCAGCAGCCCCGGGACAGGGACCGGGGAGCTGTTTTTT.

The chain recombines TRBV29-1 with TRBJ2-1, with 7 bases lining up with TRBD2. J was trimmed by 10 bases and V by 7 bases; bases with no gene match: 13. Germline values: CDR1 SQVTM, CDR2 ANQGSEA. This CDR3 is 13 amino acids long. CDR3 sequence (DNA): TGCAGCGGTGGGCCAGCGGGAAAAGGAGAGCAGTTCTTC. It is translated as CSGGPAGKGEQFF.

The V and J genes are TRBV21-1 and TRBJ2-7. TRBV21-1 is termed a pseudogene. This CDR3 spans 15 amino acids. The CDR3 is CASSKLVKPPYEQYF. CDR3 coding DNA: TGTGCCAGCAGCAAATTGGTTAAACCTCCCTACGAGCAGTACTTC.

Notes on this clone: This sample includes further DNA sequences coding for the same CDR3. The CDR3 sequence is CASSLASGSYEQYF. For the CDR3, the DNA is TGCGCCAGCAGCTTGGCTAGCGGGTCCTACGAGCAGTACTTC. The gene calls are TRBV5-1 and TRBJ2-7, with TRBD2 matching over 8 bases. J gave up 1 base and V 0 bases, and 0 bases lay outside the gene matches. Germline CDR1 is SGHRS and CDR2 is YFSETQ. This CDR3 has 14 amino acids.

This clone showed up just once. The V call is TRBV28, the J call TRBJ2-4; D is uncertain. V was pared by 4 bases and J by 2 bases, with 15 bases between. CDR3 length: 16 residues. Germline CDR1 MDHEN, CDR2 SYDVKM. CDR3: CASSSQWPLSKNIQYF. Here the CDR3 DNA reads TGTGCCAGCAGTTCACAGTGGCCTCTATCCAAAAACATTCAGTACTTC.

The gene calls are TRBV15 and TRBJ1-1; the D is unclear. The CDR3 sequence is 12 residues long. Trimming removed 4 bases at V and 4 bases at J, with 7 bases between. CDR1 and CDR2 from the germline V gene are LNHNV and YYDKDF (reference sequence). CDR3 loop: CATSTASTEAFF. In DNA, the CDR3 is TGTGCCACCAGCACCGCGAGCACTGAAGCTTTCTTT.

This chain uses TRBV9 with TRBJ2-1; TRBD1 matches 8 bases. This CDR3 spans 17 amino acids. The trim removed 4 bases at V and 4 bases at J, leaving 13 bases unmatched. CDR1 is SGDLS and CDR2 is YYNGEE in the germline V gene. The CDR3 loop is CASSPYTDRGEYNEQFF. The CDR3 DNA is TGTGCCAGCAGCCCTTATACCGACAGGGGAGAATACAATGAGCAGTTCTTC.

This chain joins TRBV7-2 and TRBJ2-7; 8 bases map to TRBD1. Germline V lookup: CDR1 SGHTA, CDR2 FQGNSA. The CDR3 consists of 15 residues. The V gene end was trimmed by 3 bases and the J gene end by 3 bases; junction bases not matched to a gene: 7. The CDR3 DNA is TGTGCCAGCAGCTTTGAGGGGGACAGGCGCTACGAGCAGTACTTC. This translates into CASSFEGDRRYEQYF.

This clone was counted once. The CDR3 DNA reads as TGTGCCAGCAGTTACTCGCAGACAGGGCAACAGCCCCAGCATTTT. It translates to CASSYSQTGQQPQHF. The chain couples TRBV6-5 to TRBJ1-5; TRBD1 matches at 7 bases. With 0 bases clipped from V and 7 bases from J, the junction kept 6 bases outside the gene matches. Germline V lookup: CDR1 MNHEY, CDR2 SVGAGI. The CDR3 runs 15 residues.

The V call is TRBV7-2, the J call TRBJ2-1, with D possibly TRBD2 on 6 matching bases. Germline assignment: CDR1 SGHTA and CDR2 FQGNSA. The CDR3 has 17 residues. V lost 3 bases to trimming and J lost 2 bases, with 17 bases between them. The CDR3 reads CASSFPAEGPTYNEQFF. DNA of the CDR3: TGTGCCAGCAGCTTCCCAGCGGAGGGACCCACCTACAATGAGCAGTTCTTC.

The CDR3 nucleotides read TGTGCCATCAGCAGAGGACGGCAAACAACTAATGAAAAACTGTTTTTT. It yields the protein CAISRGRQTTNEKLFF. The V call is TRBV10-3, the J call TRBJ1-4; D not resolved. Between the trimmed V and J ends, which lost 6 bases and 0 bases, there was a span of 14 bases. The CDR3 consists of 16 residues. From germline, CDR1 is ENHRY and CDR2 SYGVKD.

CDR3 nucleotides: TGCGCCAGCAGTCCCCGGGCGGAGGGAAATGAGCAGTTCTTC. It translates to CASSPRAEGNEQFF. The chain has TRBV5-1 and TRBJ2-1, with a weak D call TRBD2 (6 bases). V shed 5 bases and J shed 7 bases, with 16 bases lying between them. Germline V gene data show CDR1 as SGHRS and CDR2 as YFSETQ. There are 14 residues in the CDR3.

V is TRBV7-3 and J is TRBJ2-1; the D gene is possibly TRBD1 (6 bases). V was clipped by 6 bases and J by 1 base, with 19 bases between them. Germline loops: CDR1 SGHTA, CDR2 FQGTGA. CDR3 length: 17 residues. The CDR3 loop is CASSTMAGALSYNEQFF. Here the CDR3 DNA reads TGTGCCAGCAGTACGATGGCAGGGGCTTTGTCCTACAATGAGCAGTTCTTC.

The chain has TRBV27 and TRBJ2-1; D possibly uses TRBD1 or TRBD2 (6 bases each). The CDR3 contains 17 residues. The V end was cut by 0 bases, the J end by 0 bases, with 12 bases between. Germline V CDR1 and CDR2: MNHEY, SMNVEV (reference sequence). The CDR3 here is CASSLSWGAISYNEQFF. The CDR3 nucleotides read TGTGCCAGCAGTTTATCTTGGGGGGCCATCTCCTACAATGAGCAGTTCTTC.

Regarding this clone: The identical CDR3 is also encoded by other nucleotide sequences in the sample. The rearrangement joins TRBV18 to TRBJ2-5, with D uncertain. The V gene's germline CDR1 is KGHSH and CDR2 LQKENI. The CDR3 spans 13 residues. V was clipped by 2 bases and J by 5 bases, with 9 bases between them. CDR3 bases: TGTGCCAGCTCACCATTAGGGCGGGAGACCCAGTACTTC. This gives the protein CASSPLGRETQYF.

V usage is TRBV25-1 and J usage is TRBJ1-1; D not certain. V gave up 6 bases and J gave up 0 bases, with 5 bases separating them. The germline V gene has CDR1 MGHDK and CDR2 SYGVNS. The CDR3 contains 12 residues. The CDR3 nucleotides read TGTGCCAGCAGGCAGATGAACACTGAAGCTTTCTTT. Translating gives CASRQMNTEAFF.

This clone was counted once. The chain joins TRBV28 to TRBJ2-3; possibly TRBD2 for D (6 bases). V lost 7 bases and J 0 bases, leaving 20 bases between the germline ends. This CDR3 is built from 17 residues. CDR1 and CDR2 from the germline V gene are MDHEN and SYDVKM. CDR3 DNA: TGTGCCAGCATGGGGGTGGAGCTAGCGCTTAGCACAGATACGCAGTATTTT. As protein: CASMGVELALSTDTQYF. Drawing the rest from reference TRBV28 and TRBJ2-3, the complete variable domain is DVKVTQSSRYLVKRTGEKVFLECVQDMDHENMFWYRQDPGLGLRLIYFSYDVKMKEKGDIPEGYSVSREKKERFSLILESASTNQTSMYLCASMGVELALSTDTQYFGPGTRLTVL.

The genes are TRBV1 and TRBJ2-5; TRBD2 was called by the table and not checked on the DNA. TRBV1 is designated a pseudogene. This CDR3 region has 16 residues. The CDR3 coding sequence is TGCACCAGCAGCCCCTACGAGACTAGCCGTCAAGAGACCCAGTACTTC. As protein: CTSSPYETSRQETQYF.

The count of this clone is one. In DNA, the CDR3 is TGTGCCACCAGCAAGGGACAGGGGGTAGGTGGGACTGAAGCTTTCTTT. As protein: CATSKGQGVGGTEAFF. J is TRBJ1-1 and V is TRBV15; 11 bases align to TRBD1. Germline CDR1 and CDR2: LNHNV and YYDKDF (reference sequence). The ends lost 4 bases at V and 5 bases at J; junction bases unmatched: 9. The CDR3 is made up of 16 amino acids.